The rows below give T cell receptor beta chains drawn from one sample of a study of metastatic and nonmetastatic thyroid tumors. From the PCR reads, TCRdb re-called clones with MiXCR. The sample shows roughly 4,100 clones, approximately 22% of them seen only once. Material for sequencing was tumor tissue. The receptors come from a male donor with papillary thyroid cancer or a benign thyroid nodule (not recorded which). Some clones in this sample may be carry-over from other donors' samples. CDR3s include the opening cysteine and the closing phenylalanine or tryptophan. Each record gives: clone size, D gene, V gene, J gene, CDR3 protein, CDR3 DNA. D genes are given only for firm matches. The size entry is marked missing in some rows and otherwise reads once, few, many or a size class.

clone_size: .; d_call: TRBD2; v_call: TRBV20-1; j_call: TRBJ2-7; cdr3_aa: CSAHPGSGVYEQYF; cdr3_nt: TGCAGTGCCCATCCGGGTAGCGGGGTCTACGAGCAGTACTTC
clone_size: .; d_call: .; v_call: TRBV30; j_call: TRBJ1-2; cdr3_aa: CAWSEGVGGYTF; cdr3_nt: TGTGCCTGGAGTGAGGGTGTCGGTGGCTACACCTTC
clone_size: many; d_call: TRBD2; v_call: TRBV30; j_call: TRBJ2-5; cdr3_aa: CAWIAIGLARETQYF; cdr3_nt: TGTGCCTGGATTGCAATAGGACTAGCGCGAGAGACCCAGTACTTC
clone_size: once; d_call: .; v_call: TRBV20-1; j_call: TRBJ2-1; cdr3_aa: CSARAGVSSYNEQFF; cdr3_nt: TGCAGTGCTAGAGCGGGAGTGAGCTCCTACAATGAGCAGTTCTTC
clone_size: few; d_call: .; v_call: TRBV19; j_call: TRBJ1-5; cdr3_aa: CASTLYAYQRNSNQPQHF; cdr3_nt: TGTGCCAGTACCTTATACGCCTACCAGCGAAATAGCAATCAGCCCCAGCATTTT
clone_size: .; d_call: TRBD2; v_call: TRBV20-1; j_call: TRBJ2-5; cdr3_aa: CSARSLAGAPETQYF; cdr3_nt: TGCAGTGCTAGGAGTCTAGCGGGAGCCCCAGAGACCCAGTACTTC
clone_size: .; d_call: .; v_call: TRBV5-1; j_call: TRBJ1-5; cdr3_aa: CASSLGNSNQPQHF; cdr3_nt: TGCGCCAGCAGCTTGGGGAATAGCAATCAGCCCCAGCATTTT
clone_size: medium-sized; d_call: .; v_call: TRBV12-3/TRBV12-4; j_call: TRBJ2-7; cdr3_aa: CASSLGLGEQYF; cdr3_nt: TGTGCCAGCAGTTTAGGGTTGGGTGAGCAGTACTTC
clone_size: few; d_call: TRBD2; v_call: TRBV6-1; j_call: TRBJ2-7; cdr3_aa: CASAAGLAAYEQYF; cdr3_nt: TGTGCCAGCGCAGCGGGACTAGCGGCCTACGAGCAGTACTTC
clone_size: .; d_call: .; v_call: TRBV11-2; j_call: TRBJ2-1; cdr3_aa: CASSLGVGGTITNEQFF; cdr3_nt: TGTGCCAGCAGCTTAGGGGTTGGGGGTACGATTACGAATGAGCAGTTCTTC
clone_size: .; d_call: TRBD1; v_call: TRBV19; j_call: TRBJ1-6; cdr3_aa: CASSISDRVVYAPLHF; cdr3_nt: TGTGCCAGTAGTATTTCGGACAGGGTGGTATATGCACCCCTCCACTTT
clone_size: .; d_call: .; v_call: TRBV7-3; j_call: TRBJ2-7; cdr3_aa: CASSTQTPSYEQYF; cdr3_nt: TGTGCCAGCAGCACCCAGACTCCTTCCTACGAGCAGTACTTC
clone_size: .; d_call: TRBD1; v_call: TRBV7-9; j_call: TRBJ2-7; cdr3_aa: CASSLDRAYEQYF; cdr3_nt: TGTGCCAGCAGCTTGGACAGGGCCTACGAGCAGTACTTC
clone_size: once; d_call: .; v_call: TRBV4-3; j_call: TRBJ2-7; cdr3_aa: CTSSQLLEDEQYF; cdr3_nt: TGCACCAGCAGCCAGTTACTAGAAGACGAGCAGTACTTC
clone_size: many; d_call: .; v_call: TRBV18; j_call: TRBJ2-7; cdr3_aa: CASSPLKTGSYEQYF; cdr3_nt: TGTGCCAGCTCACCCTTGAAGACCGGATCCTACGAGCAGTACTTC
clone_size: few; d_call: TRBD1; v_call: TRBV6-1; j_call: TRBJ2-1; cdr3_aa: CASRNDRGLYNEQFF; cdr3_nt: TGTGCCAGCAGAAACGACAGGGGCCTATACAATGAGCAGTTCTTC
clone_size: .; d_call: .; v_call: TRBV6-2/TRBV6-3; j_call: TRBJ2-5; cdr3_aa: CASSYLAGGFYGTQYF; cdr3_nt: TGTGCCAGCAGTTACCTTGCAGGGGGGTTCTATGGGACCCAGTACTTC
clone_size: many; d_call: TRBD1; v_call: TRBV6-1; j_call: TRBJ1-5; cdr3_aa: CASSTKTGGLPQHF; cdr3_nt: TGTGCCAGCAGTACGAAGACAGGGGGTTTGCCCCAGCATTTT
clone_size: medium-sized; d_call: .; v_call: TRBV6-2/TRBV6-3; j_call: TRBJ2-1; cdr3_aa: CASTRNLLGHEQFF; cdr3_nt: TGTGCCAGCACCCGGAACTTACTAGGGCATGAGCAGTTCTTC
clone_size: .; d_call: TRBD2; v_call: TRBV7-8; j_call: TRBJ2-7; cdr3_aa: CASSLALAGGLSSYEQYF; cdr3_nt: TGTGCCAGCAGCTTAGCACTAGCGGGAGGGCTTAGCTCCTACGAGCAGTACTTC
clone_size: few; d_call: .; v_call: TRBV6-1; j_call: TRBJ2-3; cdr3_aa: CASALLGTDTQYF; cdr3_nt: TGTGCCAGCGCCCTCCTAGGCACAGATACGCAGTATTTT
clone_size: large; d_call: .; v_call: TRBV10-3; j_call: TRBJ1-1; cdr3_aa: CAISGGGARTEAFF; cdr3_nt: TGTGCCATCAGTGGAGGGGGGGCTCGGACTGAAGCTTTCTTT
clone_size: .; d_call: .; v_call: TRBV6-1; j_call: TRBJ1-2; cdr3_aa: CASSGLALSLGYTF; cdr3_nt: TGTGCCAGCAGTGGACTCGCACTTTCCCTGGGCTACACCTTC
clone_size: many; d_call: TRBD1; v_call: TRBV5-4; j_call: TRBJ1-6; cdr3_aa: CASSPRDRNNSPLHF; cdr3_nt: TGTGCCAGCAGCCCGAGGGACAGGAATAATTCACCCCTCCACTTT
clone_size: few; d_call: TRBD1; v_call: TRBV12-3/TRBV12-4; j_call: TRBJ2-2; cdr3_aa: CASSEGAGTGELFF; cdr3_nt: TGTGCCAGCAGTGAGGGGGCGGGCACCGGGGAGCTGTTTTTT
clone_size: few; d_call: .; v_call: TRBV9; j_call: TRBJ1-6; cdr3_aa: CASGASNSPLHF; cdr3_nt: TGTGCCAGCGGGGCCTCTAATTCACCCCTCCACTTT
clone_size: few; d_call: TRBD1; v_call: TRBV28; j_call: TRBJ2-7; cdr3_aa: CATRLMDAGGIYEQYF; cdr3_nt: TGTGCCACCCGCTTGATGGACGCAGGGGGCATATACGAGCAGTACTTC
clone_size: few; d_call: .; v_call: TRBV20-1; j_call: TRBJ2-7; cdr3_aa: CSAARTGSYEQYF; cdr3_nt: TGCAGTGCTGCACGCACAGGTTCCTACGAGCAGTACTTC
clone_size: .; d_call: .; v_call: TRBV20-1; j_call: TRBJ2-1; cdr3_aa: CSASSLGSGKDEQFF; cdr3_nt: TGCAGTGCTAGTTCGCTCGGCTCGGGTAAGGATGAGCAGTTCTTC
clone_size: few; d_call: .; v_call: TRBV24-1; j_call: TRBJ2-2; cdr3_aa: CATSDRAGSGELFF; cdr3_nt: TGTGCCACCAGTGACAGGGCGGGATCCGGGGAGCTGTTTTTT
clone_size: .; d_call: .; v_call: TRBV6-1; j_call: TRBJ1-2; cdr3_aa: CASSELGAGYGYTF; cdr3_nt: TGTGCCAGCAGTGAATTGGGGGCCGGCTATGGCTACACCTTC
clone_size: .; d_call: TRBD2; v_call: TRBV6-1; j_call: TRBJ2-3; cdr3_aa: CASSESERDTDTQYF; cdr3_nt: TGCGCCAGCAGTGAGTCTGAGCGGGACACAGATACGCAGTATTTT
clone_size: few; d_call: TRBD1; v_call: TRBV12-3/TRBV12-4; j_call: TRBJ1-3; cdr3_aa: CASSPDRGNTIYF; cdr3_nt: TGTGCCAGCAGCCCGGACAGGGGAAACACCATATATTTT
clone_size: .; d_call: .; v_call: TRBV20-1; j_call: TRBJ2-1; cdr3_aa: CSASRVGEYNEQFF; cdr3_nt: TGCAGTGCTAGTCGGGTCGGGGAGTACAATGAGCAGTTCTTC
clone_size: .; d_call: .; v_call: TRBV6-1; j_call: TRBJ1-3; cdr3_aa: CASSEMGTSSGNTIYF; cdr3_nt: TGTGCCAGCAGTGAAATGGGGACGAGCTCTGGAAACACCATATATTTT
clone_size: .; d_call: .; v_call: TRBV6-2/TRBV6-3; j_call: TRBJ1-5; cdr3_aa: CASSFSPERINQPQHF; cdr3_nt: TGTGCCAGCAGTTTCTCCCCGGAGAGAATCAATCAGCCCCAGCATTTT
clone_size: few; d_call: .; v_call: TRBV6-1; j_call: TRBJ2-7; cdr3_aa: CASSVTGHLIYEQYF; cdr3_nt: TGTGCCAGCAGTGTAACGGGACACTTAATCTACGAGCAGTACTTC
clone_size: .; d_call: .; v_call: TRBV6-1; j_call: TRBJ1-6; cdr3_aa: CVSSKERGGVPHGSPLHF; cdr3_nt: TGTGTCAGCAGTAAAGAACGGGGGGGAGTGCCCCATGGTTCACCCCTCCACTTT
clone_size: .; d_call: TRBD1; v_call: TRBV6-2/TRBV6-3; j_call: TRBJ1-2; cdr3_aa: CASRTRGGTATYGYTF; cdr3_nt: TGTGCCAGCAGAACCCGCGGTGGGACAGCTACCTATGGCTACACCTTC
clone_size: .; d_call: .; v_call: TRBV6-1; j_call: TRBJ1-5; cdr3_aa: CASSLDRYQPQHF; cdr3_nt: TGTGCCAGCAGCCTTGACCGATATCAGCCCCAGCATTTT
clone_size: .; d_call: TRBD2; v_call: TRBV4-2; j_call: TRBJ2-1; cdr3_aa: CASSQGGRKNNEQFF; cdr3_nt: TGTGCCAGCAGCCAGGGGGGGAGAAAAAACAATGAGCAGTTCTTC
clone_size: .; d_call: .; v_call: TRBV7-3; j_call: TRBJ2-7; cdr3_aa: CASSSRGGDEQYF; cdr3_nt: TGTGCCAGCAGCTCCCGAGGGGGGGACGAGCAGTACTTC
clone_size: many; d_call: TRBD1; v_call: TRBV5-4; j_call: TRBJ1-4; cdr3_aa: CASSHNRGIDEKLFF; cdr3_nt: TGTGCCAGCAGCCACAACAGGGGTATTGACGAAAAACTGTTTTTT
clone_size: .; d_call: .; v_call: TRBV7-2; j_call: TRBJ1-2; cdr3_aa: CASSLDGRTGGYTF; cdr3_nt: TGTGCCAGCAGCTTAGATGGGAGAACTGGTGGCTACACCTTC
clone_size: .; d_call: TRBD1; v_call: TRBV5-1; j_call: TRBJ1-2; cdr3_aa: CASTAGDRVWGYTF; cdr3_nt: TGCGCCAGCACCGCCGGTGACAGGGTATGGGGCTACACCTTC
clone_size: .; d_call: TRBD1; v_call: TRBV5-1; j_call: TRBJ2-7; cdr3_aa: CASSFGQGSEQYF; cdr3_nt: TGCGCCAGCAGCTTCGGACAGGGGAGCGAGCAGTACTTC
clone_size: .; d_call: TRBD2; v_call: TRBV30; j_call: TRBJ2-2; cdr3_aa: CAWSEGTSGSLTGELFF; cdr3_nt: TGTGCCTGGAGCGAAGGGACTAGCGGGAGTCTGACCGGGGAGCTGTTTTTT
clone_size: .; d_call: .; v_call: TRBV6-1; j_call: TRBJ1-1; cdr3_aa: CASSPNGLVEAFF; cdr3_nt: TGTGCCAGCAGCCCCAACGGACTGGTCGAGGCTTTCTTT
clone_size: medium-sized; d_call: .; v_call: TRBV24-1; j_call: TRBJ2-2; cdr3_aa: CATSDLGSRAGGELFF; cdr3_nt: TGTGCCACCAGTGATTTGGGATCGAGGGCAGGCGGGGAGCTGTTTTTT
clone_size: medium-sized; d_call: .; v_call: TRBV11-2; j_call: TRBJ2-7; cdr3_aa: CASGHGYKSYEQYF; cdr3_nt: TGTGCCAGCGGCCACGGTTATAAGTCCTACGAGCAGTACTTC
clone_size: few; d_call: .; v_call: TRBV6-1; j_call: TRBJ2-1; cdr3_aa: CASSWGGTLYNEQFF; cdr3_nt: TGTGCCAGCAGTTGGGGCGGGACCTTATACAATGAGCAGTTCTTC
clone_size: once; d_call: .; v_call: TRBV20-1; j_call: TRBJ2-7; cdr3_aa: CSASRTAEYKQYF; cdr3_nt: TGCAGTGCTTCTAGGACAGCGGAGTACAAGCAGTACTTC
clone_size: .; d_call: .; v_call: TRBV6-2/TRBV6-3; j_call: TRBJ2-3; cdr3_aa: CASRPDSQALTQYF; cdr3_nt: TGTGCCAGCAGGCCGGACAGCCAAGCCCTTACGCAGTATTTT
clone_size: .; d_call: .; v_call: TRBV7-8; j_call: TRBJ2-1; cdr3_aa: CASSLAQSSYNEQFF; cdr3_nt: TGTGCCAGCAGCTTAGCGCAGAGCTCCTACAATGAGCAGTTCTTC
clone_size: few; d_call: TRBD1; v_call: TRBV12-3/TRBV12-4; j_call: TRBJ2-2; cdr3_aa: CASRRDRKTGELFF; cdr3_nt: TGTGCCAGCCGCCGGGACAGGAAAACCGGGGAGCTGTTTTTT
clone_size: .; d_call: TRBD2; v_call: TRBV27; j_call: TRBJ2-7; cdr3_aa: CASSPPGGEQYF; cdr3_nt: TGTGCCAGCAGTCCGCCGGGGGGCGAGCAGTACTTC
clone_size: medium-sized; d_call: .; v_call: TRBV28; j_call: TRBJ1-5; cdr3_aa: CASSSLSENQPQHF; cdr3_nt: TGTGCCAGCAGTTCACTCAGTGAGAATCAGCCCCAGCATTTT
clone_size: .; d_call: TRBD2; v_call: TRBV20-1; j_call: TRBJ2-1; cdr3_aa: CSARAPATGSGRANEQFF; cdr3_nt: TGCAGTGCTAGAGCCCCCGCGACGGGTAGCGGGAGGGCCAATGAGCAGTTCTTC